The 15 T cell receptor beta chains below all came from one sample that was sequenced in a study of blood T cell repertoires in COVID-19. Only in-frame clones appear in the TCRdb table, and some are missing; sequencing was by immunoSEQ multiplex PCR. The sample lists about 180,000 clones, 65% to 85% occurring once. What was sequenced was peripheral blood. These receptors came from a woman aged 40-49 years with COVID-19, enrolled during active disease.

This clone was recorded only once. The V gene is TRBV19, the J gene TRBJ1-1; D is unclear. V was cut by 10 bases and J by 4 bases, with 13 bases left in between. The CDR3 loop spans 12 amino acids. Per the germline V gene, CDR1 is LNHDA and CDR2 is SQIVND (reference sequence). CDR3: CATREGSTEAFF. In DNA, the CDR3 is TGTGCCACCCGGGAAGGAAGCACTGAAGCTTTCTTT. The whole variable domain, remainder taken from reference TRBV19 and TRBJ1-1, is DGGITQSPKYLFRKEGQNVTLSCEQNLNHDAMYWYRQDPGQGLRLIYYSQIVNDFQKGDIAEGYSVSREKKESFPLTVTSAQKNPTAFYLCATREGSTEAFFGQGTRLTVV.

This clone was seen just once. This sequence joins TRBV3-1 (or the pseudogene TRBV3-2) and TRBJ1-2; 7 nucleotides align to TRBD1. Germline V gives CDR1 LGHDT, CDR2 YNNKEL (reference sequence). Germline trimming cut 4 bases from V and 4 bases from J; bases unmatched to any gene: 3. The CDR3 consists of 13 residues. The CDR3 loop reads CASSPGQSYGYTF. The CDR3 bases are TGTGCCAGCAGCCCGGGACAGTCCTATGGCTACACCTTC.

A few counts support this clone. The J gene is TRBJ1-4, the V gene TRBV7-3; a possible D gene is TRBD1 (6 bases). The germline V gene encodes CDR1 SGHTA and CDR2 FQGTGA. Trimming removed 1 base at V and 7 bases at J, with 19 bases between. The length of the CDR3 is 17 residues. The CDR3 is CASSLIGAPLGGEKLFF. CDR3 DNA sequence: TGTGCCAGCAGCTTAATCGGGGCCCCTCTAGGGGGTGAAAAACTGTTTTTT.

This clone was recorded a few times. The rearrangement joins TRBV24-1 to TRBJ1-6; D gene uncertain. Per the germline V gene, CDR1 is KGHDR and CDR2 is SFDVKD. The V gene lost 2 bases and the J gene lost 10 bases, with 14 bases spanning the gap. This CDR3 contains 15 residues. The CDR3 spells CATSDSGGKGSPLHF. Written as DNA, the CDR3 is TGTGCCACCAGTGATTCGGGAGGAAAAGGGTCACCCCTCCACTTT.

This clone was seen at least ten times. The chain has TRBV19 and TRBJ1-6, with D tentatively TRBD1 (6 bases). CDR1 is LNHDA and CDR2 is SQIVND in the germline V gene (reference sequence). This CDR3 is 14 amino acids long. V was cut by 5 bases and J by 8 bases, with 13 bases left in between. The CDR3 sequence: CASSVGTRDSPLHF. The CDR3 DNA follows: TGTGCCAGTAGTGTTGGGACACGGGATTCACCCCTCCACTTT.

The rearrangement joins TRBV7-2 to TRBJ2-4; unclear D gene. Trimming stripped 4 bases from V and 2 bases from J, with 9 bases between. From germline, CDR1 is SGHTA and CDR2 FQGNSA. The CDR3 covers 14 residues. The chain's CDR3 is CASSYFEPKNIQYF. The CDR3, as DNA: TGTGCCAGCAGCTACTTCGAACCCAAAAACATTCAGTACTTC.

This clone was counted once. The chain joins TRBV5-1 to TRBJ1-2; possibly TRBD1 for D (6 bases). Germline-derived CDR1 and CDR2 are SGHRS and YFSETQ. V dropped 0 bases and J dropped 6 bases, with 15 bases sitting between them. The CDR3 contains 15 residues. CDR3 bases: TGCGCCAGCAGCTTGGCTGAAACAGGGCTTGATGGCTACACCTTC. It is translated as CASSLAETGLDGYTF.

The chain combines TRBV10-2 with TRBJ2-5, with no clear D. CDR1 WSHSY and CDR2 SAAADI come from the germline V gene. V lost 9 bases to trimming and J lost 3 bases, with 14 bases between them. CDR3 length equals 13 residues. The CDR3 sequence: CASAPQMKETQYF. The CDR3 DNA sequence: TGCGCCAGTGCGCCACAGATGAAAGAGACCCAGTACTTC.

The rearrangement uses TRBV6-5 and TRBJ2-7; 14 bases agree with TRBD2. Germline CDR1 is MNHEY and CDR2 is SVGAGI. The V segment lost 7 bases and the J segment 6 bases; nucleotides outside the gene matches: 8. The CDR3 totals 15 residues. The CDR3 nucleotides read TGTGCCAGCATGGTCGGACTAGCGGGGGGTTCCGAGCAGTACTTC. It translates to CASMVGLAGGSEQYF.

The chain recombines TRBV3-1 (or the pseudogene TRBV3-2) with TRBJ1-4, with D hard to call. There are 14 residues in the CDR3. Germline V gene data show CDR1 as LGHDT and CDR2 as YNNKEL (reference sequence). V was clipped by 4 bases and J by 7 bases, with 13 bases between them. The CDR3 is CASSPGSGREKLFF. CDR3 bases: TGTGCCAGCAGCCCCGGGAGCGGGCGTGAAAAACTGTTTTTT.

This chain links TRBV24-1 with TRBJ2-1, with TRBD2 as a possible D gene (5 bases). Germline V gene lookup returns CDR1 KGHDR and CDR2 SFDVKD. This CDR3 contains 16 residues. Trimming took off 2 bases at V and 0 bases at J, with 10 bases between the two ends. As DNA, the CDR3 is TGTGCCACCAGTGATTCTAGCCCCCGCTCCTACAATGAGCAGTTCTTC. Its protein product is CATSDSSPRSYNEQFF.

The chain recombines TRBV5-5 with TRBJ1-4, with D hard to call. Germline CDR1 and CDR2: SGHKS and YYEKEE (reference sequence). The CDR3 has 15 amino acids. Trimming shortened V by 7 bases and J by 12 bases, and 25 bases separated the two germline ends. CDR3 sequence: CASGVHPADLGELFF. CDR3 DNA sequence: TGTGCCAGCGGCGTCCATCCGGCGGACTTGGGAGAACTGTTTTTT. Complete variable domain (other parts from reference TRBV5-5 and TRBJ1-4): DAGVTQSPTHLIKTRGQQVTLRCSPISGHKSVSWYQQVLGQGPQFIFQYYEKEERGRGNFPDRFSARQFPNYSSELNVNALLLGDSALYLCASGVHPADLGELFFGSGTQLSVL.

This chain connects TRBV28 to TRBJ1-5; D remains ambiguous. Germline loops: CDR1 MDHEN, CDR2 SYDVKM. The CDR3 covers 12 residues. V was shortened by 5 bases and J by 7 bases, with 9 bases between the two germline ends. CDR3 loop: CASSLKHQPQHF. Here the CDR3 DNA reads TGTGCCAGCAGTCTCAAGCACCAGCCCCAGCATTTT.

The CDR3 here is CASKTSGGAADTQYF. The CDR3 coding sequence is TGTGCCAGCAAAACGAGCGGGGGGGCGGCAGATACGCAGTATTTT. The chain employs TRBV7-2 and TRBJ2-3, with 10 bases that match TRBD2. V shed 7 bases, J shed 4 bases, and the junction held 8 bases outside the gene matches. This CDR3 spans 15 amino acids. CDR1 and CDR2 (germline): SGHTA, FQGNSA.

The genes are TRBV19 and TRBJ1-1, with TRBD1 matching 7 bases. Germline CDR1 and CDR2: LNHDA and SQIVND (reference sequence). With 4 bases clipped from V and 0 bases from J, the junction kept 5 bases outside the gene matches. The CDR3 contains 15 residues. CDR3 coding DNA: TGTGCCAGTAGTACGGACAGGTGGATGAACACTGAAGCTTTCTTT. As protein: CASSTDRWMNTEAFF.